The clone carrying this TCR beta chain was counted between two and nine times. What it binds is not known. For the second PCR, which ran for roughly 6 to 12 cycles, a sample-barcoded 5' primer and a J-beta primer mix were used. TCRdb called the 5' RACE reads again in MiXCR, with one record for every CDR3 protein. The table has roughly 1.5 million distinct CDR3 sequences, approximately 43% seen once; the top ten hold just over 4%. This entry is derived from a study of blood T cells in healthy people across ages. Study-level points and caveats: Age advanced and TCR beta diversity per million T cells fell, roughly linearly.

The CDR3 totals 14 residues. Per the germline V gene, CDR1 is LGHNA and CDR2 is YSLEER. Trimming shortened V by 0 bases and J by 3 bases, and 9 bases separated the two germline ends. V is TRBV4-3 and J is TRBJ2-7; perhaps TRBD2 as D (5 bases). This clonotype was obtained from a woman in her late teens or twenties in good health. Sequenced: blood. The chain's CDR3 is CASSQDPRDYEQYF. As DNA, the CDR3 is TGCGCCAGCAGCCAAGACCCCCGGGACTACGAGCAGTACTTC.